These T cell receptor beta chains were read from a single sample in a study of blood T cells in healthy people across ages. TCRdb analysed the 5' RACE reads with MiXCR anew, one entry per CDR3 protein. The sample contains about 780,000 distinct CDR3 sequences, 25% to 30% of which appear only once. This sample also belongs to another study, concerning T cells of mothers and their children.

The sample taken for sequencing was blood. The source is a boy younger than 18 in good health. The CDR3 runs from the conserved cysteine through the conserved F or W. A D gene is named only where the DNA matches it firmly. Rows give clone size only sometimes, using once, few, many, or a class for an expanded clone.

v_call: TRBV6-1
d_call: -
cdr3_length: 13
clone_size: few
j_call: TRBJ2-2
cdr3_aa: CASSDTYTGELFF
cdr3_nt: TGTGCCAGCAGTGACACCTACACCGGGGAGCTGTTTTTT

v_call: TRBV7-9
d_call: -
cdr3_length: 13
clone_size: -
j_call: TRBJ2-7
cdr3_aa: CASSLAGRHEQYF
cdr3_nt: TGTGCCAGCAGCTTAGCGGGGAGGCACGAGCAGTACTTC

v_call: TRBV11-1
d_call: -
cdr3_length: 14
clone_size: -
j_call: TRBJ2-1
cdr3_aa: CASSLVDSYNEQFF
cdr3_nt: TGTGCCAGCAGCTTAGTTGACAGTTACAATGAGCAGTTCTTC

v_call: TRBV12-3/TRBV12-4
d_call: -
cdr3_length: 15
clone_size: -
j_call: TRBJ2-1
cdr3_aa: CASSLVLPSYNEQFF
cdr3_nt: TGTGCCAGCAGTTTGGTACTTCCCTCCTACAATGAGCAGTTCTTC

v_call: TRBV7-9
d_call: -
cdr3_length: 16
clone_size: -
j_call: TRBJ2-1
cdr3_aa: CASSSKGGSSYNEQFF
cdr3_nt: TGTGCCAGCAGCTCTAAGGGGGGAAGCTCCTACAATGAGCAGTTCTTC

v_call: TRBV6-5
d_call: -
cdr3_length: 15
clone_size: -
j_call: TRBJ2-7
cdr3_aa: CASSYLSERGSEQYF
cdr3_nt: TGTGCCAGCAGTTATCTAAGTGAAAGGGGGAGCGAGCAGTACTTC

v_call: TRBV12-3/TRBV12-4
d_call: TRBD2
cdr3_length: 15
clone_size: many
j_call: TRBJ2-5
cdr3_aa: CASSSLAGAQETQYF
cdr3_nt: TGTGCCAGCAGTTCCTTAGCGGGGGCTCAAGAGACCCAGTACTTC

v_call: TRBV6-5
d_call: -
cdr3_length: 15
clone_size: -
j_call: TRBJ2-7
cdr3_aa: CASSFYRDTAPAQYF
cdr3_nt: TGTGCCAGCAGTTTCTACCGGGACACCGCCCCAGCCCAGTACTTC

v_call: TRBV7-2
d_call: -
cdr3_length: 15
clone_size: -
j_call: TRBJ2-3
cdr3_aa: CASSLVAVLADTQYF
cdr3_nt: TGTGCCAGCAGCTTAGTCGCGGTTTTAGCAGATACGCAGTATTTT

v_call: TRBV20-1
d_call: -
cdr3_length: 13
clone_size: many
j_call: TRBJ1-4
cdr3_aa: CSAQWTLGEKLFF
cdr3_nt: TGCAGTGCACAGTGGACGTTGGGTGAAAAACTGTTTTTT

v_call: TRBV18
d_call: -
cdr3_length: 16
clone_size: -
j_call: TRBJ2-7
cdr3_aa: CASSPMGSGEPYEQYF
cdr3_nt: TGTGCCAGCTCACCAATGGGTTCTGGGGAACCCTACGAGCAGTACTTC

v_call: TRBV7-2
d_call: -
cdr3_length: 13
clone_size: -
j_call: TRBJ2-3
cdr3_aa: CASRKGSTDTQYF
cdr3_nt: TGTGCCAGCAGAAAGGGGAGCACAGATACGCAGTATTTT

v_call: TRBV2
d_call: -
cdr3_length: 13
clone_size: -
j_call: TRBJ2-3
cdr3_aa: CASNTIKTDTQYF
cdr3_nt: TGTGCCAGCAACACCATAAAGACAGATACGCAGTATTTT

v_call: TRBV28
d_call: -
cdr3_length: 14
clone_size: -
j_call: TRBJ1-3
cdr3_aa: CASGVRTSGNTIYF
cdr3_nt: TGTGCCAGCGGGGTCAGAACCTCTGGAAACACCATATATTTT

v_call: TRBV9
d_call: TRBD1
cdr3_length: 15
clone_size: few
j_call: TRBJ2-7
cdr3_aa: CASSVGDRGSYEQYF
cdr3_nt: TGTGCCAGCAGCGTAGGGGACAGGGGATCCTACGAGCAGTACTTC

v_call: TRBV20-1
d_call: TRBD2
cdr3_length: 11
clone_size: -
j_call: TRBJ2-5
cdr3_aa: CSTSVLETQYF
cdr3_nt: TGCAGTACTAGCGTTTTGGAGACCCAGTACTTC

v_call: TRBV29-1
d_call: -
cdr3_length: 11
clone_size: few
j_call: TRBJ1-4
cdr3_aa: CSVVSSEKLFF
cdr3_nt: TGCAGCGTTGTCTCCAGCGAAAAACTGTTTTTT

v_call: TRBV28
d_call: -
cdr3_length: 15
clone_size: many
j_call: TRBJ2-1
cdr3_aa: CASSLFRELYNEQFF
cdr3_nt: TGTGCCAGCAGTTTATTCCGGGAACTCTACAATGAGCAGTTCTTC